These 5 T cell receptor delta chains were all obtained from the same sample, sequenced in a study of Vδ1+ human thymocytes. Regarding the study as a whole: In the thymus, TRG and TRD repertoires looked highly polyclonal with Gaussian CDR3 lengths.

Extracted RNA was reverse transcribed into cDNA. CDR3 amplicons came from multiplex PCR with pooled V-gene forward and constant-region reverse primers. TCRdb re-processed the multiplex PCR reads via CATT. The table includes about 55,000 delta-chain clones, roughly 15% detected once. Their cognate antigens are unknown. The sample comprised Vdelta1+ gamma-delta thymocytes from the thymus. Subset given: FACS-sorted CD3+ TCRalphabeta- TCRVdelta1+ TCRVdelta2- thymocytes. These receptors all come from a boy under two years old who had congenital heart surgery.

This clone came up once. Sequence at one end of the junction differs from germline and may be a read error. V gene TRDV1 combines with J gene TRDJ1, with TRDD3 matching over 10 bases. This CDR3 is 23 amino acids long. CDR1 and CDR2 (germline): TSWWSYY, QGS. In DNA, the CDR3 is TGTGCACTTGGGGAACTAGTCGGCGATCCTACACCCAGGAGGGGGATACGCGGCGATAAACTCATCTTT. Encoded protein: CALGELVGDPTPRRGIRGDKLIF.

By sample share, this clone is medium-sized. This chain joins TRDV2 and TRDJ1; a weak D match, TRDD3 (5 bases). The CDR3 extends over 16 amino acids. Germline values: CDR1 GEAIGNYY, CDR2 EKD. Deletions cut 1 base from V and 0 bases from J, with 14 bases between. CDR3 sequence (DNA): TGTGCCTGTGACACAGGGGAACCCAAGTACACCGATAAACTCATCTTT. Protein sequence: CACDTGEPKYTDKLIF.

The rearrangement joins TRDV1 to TRDJ1, with 9 positions matching TRDD3. Germline V gene data show CDR1 as TSWWSYY and CDR2 as QGS. V lost 2 bases and J lost 7; bases outside the gene matches: 8. CDR3 length: 15 residues. CDR3 nucleotide sequence: TGTGCTCTTGGGGAATTACCACTGGGGGAACGTAAACTCATCTTT. Protein: CALGELPLGERKLIF.

This clone was counted only a few times. The V and J genes are TRDV1 and TRDJ1; maybe TRDD3 (7 bases). V was clipped by 0 bases and J by 2 bases, with 25 bases between them. Germline V lookup: CDR1 TSWWSYY, CDR2 QGS. This CDR3 is built from 20 residues. The CDR3 is CALGELLPKLTGEWTDKLIF. CDR3 coding DNA: TGTGCTCTTGGGGAACTCCTTCCGAAGTTGACTGGGGAGTGGACCGATAAACTCATCTTT.

This clone was found a few times. The chain recombines TRDV1 with TRDJ1; the D is unclear. V was trimmed by 2 bases and J by 4 bases, leaving 11 bases between them. Germline assignment: CDR1 TSWWSYY and CDR2 QGS. The CDR3 spans 14 residues. The DNA of the CDR3 is TGTGCTCTTGGGGAAATGCCACTTTGCGATAAACTCATCTTT. It specifies CALGEMPLCDKLIF.